Listed below are T cell receptor beta chains from one sample, sequenced in a study of cytomegalovirus exposure and HLA in healthy donors. Measured with immunoSEQ multiplex PCR; TCRdb has only the in-frame clones, and not every one. Here the sample spans some 100,000 clones, about 74% being singletons. Sequenced material: PBMCs. The source of these receptors is a woman younger than 35 in good health and CMV-seropositive. Both conserved end residues are part of each CDR3. D genes are given only for firm matches. Some rows have no size entry. The others give once, few or many, or a class for an expanded clone.

v_call: TRBV29-1; d_call: NA; j_call: TRBJ2-7; cdr3_length: 13; clone_size: NA; cdr3_aa: CSVRGLASYEQYF; cdr3_nt: TGCAGCGTACGGGGACTGGCCTCCTACGAGCAGTACTTC
v_call: TRBV28; d_call: NA; j_call: TRBJ2-6; cdr3_length: 18; clone_size: NA; cdr3_aa: CASSLYGGGADGANVLTF; cdr3_nt: TGTGCCAGCAGTTTATACGGAGGGGGCGCTGACGGGGCCAACGTCCTGACTTTC
v_call: TRBV4-3; d_call: NA; j_call: TRBJ1-3; cdr3_length: 16; clone_size: few; cdr3_aa: CASSQDPPGGGNTIYF; cdr3_nt: TGCGCCAGCAGCCAAGACCCCCCCGGGGGTGGAAACACCATATATTTT
v_call: TRBV18; d_call: TRBD2; j_call: TRBJ2-1; cdr3_length: 15; clone_size: NA; cdr3_aa: CASSLAGVSYNEQFF; cdr3_nt: TGTGCCAGCTCACTGGCGGGAGTTTCCTACAATGAGCAGTTCTTC
v_call: TRBV2; d_call: NA; j_call: TRBJ2-7; cdr3_length: 14; clone_size: few; cdr3_aa: CASISAAGSYEQYF; cdr3_nt: TGTGCCAGCATATCGGCAGCGGGTAGCTACGAGCAGTACTTC
v_call: TRBV4-1; d_call: NA; j_call: TRBJ2-3; cdr3_length: 16; clone_size: NA; cdr3_aa: CASSPPARVVLDTQYF; cdr3_nt: TGCGCCAGCAGCCCCCCCGCGCGGGTGGTCTTAGATACGCAGTATTTT
v_call: TRBV27; d_call: NA; j_call: TRBJ1-2; cdr3_length: 15; clone_size: NA; cdr3_aa: CASSSWGGDNYGYTF; cdr3_nt: TGTGCCAGCAGTTCCTGGGGGGGCGATAACTATGGCTACACCTTC
v_call: TRBV27; d_call: NA; j_call: TRBJ2-5; cdr3_length: 13; clone_size: NA; cdr3_aa: CASRPQGQETQYF; cdr3_nt: TGTGCCAGCAGACCCCAGGGGCAGGAGACCCAGTACTTC
v_call: TRBV21-1; d_call: NA; j_call: TRBJ1-6; cdr3_length: 16; clone_size: NA; cdr3_aa: CASSTGDSSYNSPLHF; cdr3_nt: TGTGCCAGCAGCACAGGGGACAGCTCCTATAATTCACCCCTCCACTTT
v_call: TRBV10-3; d_call: TRBD1; j_call: TRBJ2-1; cdr3_length: 13; clone_size: NA; cdr3_aa: CAISGRQGNEQFF; cdr3_nt: TGTGCCATCAGTGGACGACAGGGGAATGAGCAGTTCTTC
v_call: TRBV20-1; d_call: TRBD1; j_call: TRBJ2-4; cdr3_length: 11; clone_size: NA; cdr3_aa: CSARETGFYYF; cdr3_nt: TGCAGTGCTAGGGAGACAGGGTTTTACTACTTC